Listed below are T cell receptor beta chains from one sample, sequenced in a study of cytomegalovirus exposure and HLA in healthy donors. Data came from immunoSEQ multiplex PCR; TCRdb stores just in-frame clones and leaves some out. Among about 140,000 clones, nearly 80% were seen once, and the ten largest hold 5% to 5.5%. The sequencing sample was made of PBMCs. The receptor set was obtained from a male donor in good health and CMV-seronegative. The CDR3 runs from the conserved cysteine through the conserved F or W. A D gene is named only where the DNA matches it firmly. Where a row states a size, it is once, few, many or the class of an expanded clone; other rows omit it.

CDR3 DNA	CDR3 protein	clone size	D gene	J gene	V gene
TGCGCCAGCAGCTTGTTTGGGACTAGCGGGGGGACAGGGGAGCAGTTCTTC	CASSLFGTSGGTGEQFF	once	TRBD2	TRBJ2-1	TRBV5-1
TGTGCCAGCAGCTTGTTGGACGGAGGGACGTCCGACAATGAGCAGTTCTTC	CASSLLDGGTSDNEQFF	.	.	TRBJ2-1	TRBV7-9
TGTGCCAGCAGCTCTTTCGGGGGGCGTGGCTACACCTTC	CASSSFGGRGYTF	once	.	TRBJ1-2	TRBV5-6
TGTGCCAGCAGTGTAAGTCTAGCGGGGGGTTACGAGCAGTACTTC	CASSVSLAGGYEQYF	.	TRBD2	TRBJ2-7	TRBV27
TGTGCCAGCAGCCAAGTCCCCTCCGATACGAGGTATTTT	CASSQVPSDTRYF	.	.	TRBJ2-3	TRBV14
TGCGCCAGCAGAGCGGGGCTTGACACTGAAGCTTTCTTT	CASRAGLDTEAFF	.	.	TRBJ1-1	TRBV10-1
TGCGCCAGCAGCCAAGATGGGGTAGCGGGCTACTCCTACAATGAGCAGTTCTTC	CASSQDGVAGYSYNEQFF	.	TRBD2	TRBJ2-1	TRBV4-3
TGTGCCAGCAGCTCACGCTTAACCACAGGGTCTTCACCCCTCCACTTT	CASSSRLTTGSSPLHF	once	.	TRBJ1-6	TRBV5-6
TGCGCCAGCAGCTGGACAGGGGGGGATTCACCCCTCCACTTT	CASSWTGGDSPLHF	once	TRBD1	TRBJ1-6	TRBV5-1
TGTGCCAGCAGTTTCGGACAGGGCCTCTCCTACGAGCAGTACTTC	CASSFGQGLSYEQYF	.	TRBD1	TRBJ2-7	TRBV6-5
TGTGCCAGCAGCGTAACGGACAGCACTGAAGCTTTCTTT	CASSVTDSTEAFF	once	.	TRBJ1-1	TRBV9
TGTGCCAGCAGTTCCAGGGACCCTCTTCAGGGGACCTATAATTCACCCCTCCACTTT	CASSSRDPLQGTYNSPLHF	.	.	TRBJ1-6	TRBV27
TGTGCCAGCAGCTTGGAGATAGCGGGGGGTTACGAGCAGTACTTC	CASSLEIAGGYEQYF	.	TRBD2	TRBJ2-7	TRBV5-4
TGCGCCAGCAGCTCATCAGGGTTTACTGAAGCTTTCTTT	CASSSSGFTEAFF	.	.	TRBJ1-1	TRBV5-1
TGTGCCAGAGGGCCGCCGGGGGAGCAGTACTTC	CARGPPGEQYF	.	.	TRBJ2-7	TRBV21-1
TGTGCCAGCTCACCAAGACTACCAGGTGAAAAACTGTTTTTT	CASSPRLPGEKLFF	.	.	TRBJ1-4	TRBV18
TGTGCCAGCAGTGCGGGGAGGGATACGCAGTATTTT	CASSAGRDTQYF	.	.	TRBJ2-3	TRBV6-6
TGTGCCATCGCCTCTAGGACAGGGGGCGACTCACCCCTCCACTTT	CAIASRTGGDSPLHF	.	TRBD1	TRBJ1-6	TRBV10-3
TGCGCCAGCAGCTTGGGGGCAGAAGAGACCCAGTACTTC	CASSLGAEETQYF	.	.	TRBJ2-5	TRBV5-1
TGTGCCTGGAGTGTACGGGGGGATACGCAGTATTTT	CAWSVRGDTQYF	.	.	TRBJ2-3	TRBV30
TGTTCCAGCAGCCAAAGACGCCTAGCGGGGCGGACCGGGGAGCTGTTTTTT	CSSSQRRLAGRTGELFF	.	TRBD2	TRBJ2-2	TRBV7-9
TGCAGCGCCGTTCCGGGGGGAGGGGGGATAAACATTCAGTACTTC	CSAVPGGGGINIQYF	.	.	TRBJ2-4	TRBV29-1
TGCGCCAGCAGCCAAGAGACCCCGGACAGGGGAGGTCAGCCCCAGCATTTT	CASSQETPDRGGQPQHF	.	TRBD1	TRBJ1-5	TRBV4-1
TGTGCCAGCAGCTTACTAGCGGGGGGATACCAAGAGACCCAGTACTTC	CASSLLAGGYQETQYF	.	TRBD2	TRBJ2-5	TRBV7-6
TGTGCCAGCAGTGGGCGTTCCCTTTATGTCGGGGGGGCCATATACGAGCAGTACTTC	CASSGRSLYVGGAIYEQYF	.	TRBD2	TRBJ2-7	TRBV6-1
TGTGCCAGCAGTCCGGGAGGTCGGGAGACCCAGTACTTC	CASSPGGRETQYF	once	TRBD2	TRBJ2-5	TRBV2
TGTGCCAGCAGTGGAGATAGTAGCACAGATACGCAGTATTTT	CASSGDSSTDTQYF	once	.	TRBJ2-3	TRBV2
TGTGCCAGCAGCTTAGGCAGACAGGGGACTTCCTACGAGCAGTACTTC	CASSLGRQGTSYEQYF	.	TRBD1	TRBJ2-7	TRBV7-2
TGTGCCTGGAGTCACACAGGGGGCGAGCAGTACTTC	CAWSHTGGEQYF	.	TRBD1	TRBJ2-7	TRBV30
TGTGCCAGCAGCTTGGTGGGGGGGACGAACACTGAAGCTTTCTTT	CASSLVGGTNTEAFF	.	.	TRBJ1-1	TRBV5-8
TGTGCCAGCAGCTTGTCCCTTGCGGAGAACTATGGCTACACCTTC	CASSLSLAENYGYTF	.	.	TRBJ1-2	TRBV5-4
TGTGCCAGCTCATCGGGACTAGCGGGGATCAATGAGCAGTTCTTC	CASSSGLAGINEQFF	.	TRBD2	TRBJ2-1	TRBV18
TGTGCCAGCAGCACCGGGGGAGATACGCAGTATTTT	CASSTGGDTQYF	once	.	TRBJ2-3	TRBV11-2
TGTGCCAGCAGTTACTCGACTGGACAGGTCCCCTACGAGCAGTACTTC	CASSYSTGQVPYEQYF	.	TRBD1	TRBJ2-7	TRBV6-5
TGTGCCAGCAGTACAGGGGCCTACACTGAAGCTTTCTTT	CASSTGAYTEAFF	.	TRBD1	TRBJ1-1	TRBV28
TGTGCCTGGCGGAGTCCGGGACAGGCCGAGGGAGGGTATGGCTACACCTTC	CAWRSPGQAEGGYGYTF	.	TRBD1	TRBJ1-2	TRBV30
TGTGCCGGGGATCAGGGGGCCTACGAGCAGTACTTC	CAGDQGAYEQYF	.	TRBD1	TRBJ2-7	TRBV30
TGTGCCAGTAGTATCGGGACAGTCCCCTACGAGCAGTACTTC	CASSIGTVPYEQYF	.	TRBD1	TRBJ2-7	TRBV19
TGTGCCAGCAGCTTAGGGGGCGCGTCTGAAGCTTTCTTT	CASSLGGASEAFF	.	TRBD1	TRBJ1-1	TRBV5-4
TGTGCCAGCAGCTTGGAGGGCATCTACGAGCAGTACTTC	CASSLEGIYEQYF	.	.	TRBJ2-7	TRBV7-2
TGTGCCAGCAGGTCCACATACGAGCAGTACTTC	CASRSTYEQYF	.	.	TRBJ2-7	TRBV6-6
TGTGCCAGCAGCCCTGATGGGGCGCGCAATCAGCCCCAGCATTTT	CASSPDGARNQPQHF	.	.	TRBJ1-5	TRBV11-2
TGTGCCAGCAGATATACAGGGAGCTATGGCTACACCTTC	CASRYTGSYGYTF	.	.	TRBJ1-2	TRBV13
TGTGCCAGTAGCGACAGAGGACGGCTGAACACTGAAGCTTTCTTT	CASSDRGRLNTEAFF	.	.	TRBJ1-1	TRBV19
TGTGCCAGCTCACCACATCGGGGTATGGGCACTGAAGCTTTCTTT	CASSPHRGMGTEAFF	.	.	TRBJ1-1	TRBV18
TGTGCCAGCGGATCCGGGGGGAACACAGATACGCAGTATTTT	CASGSGGNTDTQYF	few	TRBD2	TRBJ2-3	TRBV2
TGTGCCTGGAGCCCAACAGGAAGGGGCCACAATGAGCAGTTCTTC	CAWSPTGRGHNEQFF	.	.	TRBJ2-1	TRBV30
TGTGCCAGCAGTGAAAGGACTAGCGGGGGGGCCTGGCACTTC	CASSERTSGGAWHF	.	TRBD2	TRBJ2-5	TRBV2
TGTGCCAGCAGTCCGTTTTCTACAGATACGCAGTATTTT	CASSPFSTDTQYF	.	.	TRBJ2-3	TRBV2
TGTGCCATCAGGGCCGTAGGAGGGGGCCCCTATGGCTACACCTTC	CAIRAVGGGPYGYTF	few	TRBD1	TRBJ1-2	TRBV10-3
TGTGCCAGCAGCTTGCAGACAGGGGAAGTTGCAACTAATGAAAAACTGTTTTTT	CASSLQTGEVATNEKLFF	.	TRBD1	TRBJ1-4	TRBV5-6
TGCGCCAGCGGTAACCTCGGGAGCTCCTACGAGCAGTACTTC	CASGNLGSSYEQYF	few	.	TRBJ2-7	TRBV4-1
TGTGCCAGCAGCCCTCCGGGCCGGAGGAATTCACCCCTCCACTTT	CASSPPGRRNSPLHF	once	.	TRBJ1-6	TRBV7-8